These 31 T cell receptor beta chains share one sample of origin, sequenced in a study of immune cell composition in non-small cell lung cancer. Data came from immunoSEQ multiplex PCR; TCRdb stores just in-frame clones and leaves some out. Among some 1,100 clones listed, over 55% were seen once. Normal lung was sampled as far from the tumour as possible, at least 3 cm. The material sequenced was non-adjacent lung tissue. These receptor sequences come from a human donor with non-small cell lung cancer.

J is TRBJ2-3 and V is TRBV19; the D gene is possibly TRBD2 (5 bases). The CDR3 runs to 13 residues. The germline gives CDR1 LNHDA, CDR2 SQIVND (reference sequence). Between the trimmed V and J ends, which lost 4 bases and 2 bases, there was a span of 7 bases. The CDR3 loop is CASSTRDTDTQYF. The CDR3 DNA sequence: TGTGCCAGTAGTACCCGGGACACAGATACGCAGTATTTT.

The chain has TRBV6-5 and TRBJ1-4; tentatively, D is TRBD1 (5 bases). The CDR3 spans 15 residues. V lost 5 bases, J lost 6 bases, and 16 bases lay in between. Germline loops: CDR1 MNHEY, CDR2 SVGAGI. Here the CDR3 DNA reads TGTGCCAGCAGTCCCCTGACAGTGGGGTATGAAAAACTGTTTTTT. It encodes CASSPLTVGYEKLFF.

The gene calls are TRBV6-6 and TRBJ2-7, with D perhaps TRBD1 (7 bases). Germline V gene data show CDR1 as MNHNY and CDR2 as SVGAGI (reference sequence). The CDR3 sequence is 14 residues long. V shed 4 bases and J shed 3 bases, with 13 bases lying between them. CDR3 bases: TGTGCCAGCAGTTTGGCAGGGGGGATCTACGAGCAGTACTTC. It specifies CASSLAGGIYEQYF.

The V gene is TRBV7-8, the J gene TRBJ1-4; 9 nucleotides match TRBD1. This CDR3 has 15 residues. Germline V gene lookup returns CDR1 SGHVS and CDR2 FQNEAQ. V shed 5 bases and J 9 bases; nucleotides not matched to a gene: 10. CDR3 DNA sequence: TGTGCCAGCAGCGTGACAGGGGGTTTTGGAAAAAAACTGTTTTTT. Translated, it gives CASSVTGGFGKKLFF.

This chain connects TRBV27 to TRBJ2-3, with D possibly matching TRBD1 (5 bases). The CDR3 runs to 14 residues. Trimming took off 2 bases at V and 1 base at J, with 7 bases between the two ends. The germline V gene has CDR1 MNHEY and CDR2 SMNVEV (reference sequence). CDR3 protein: CASSLEQGTDTQYF. CDR3 sequence (DNA): TGTGCCAGCAGTTTAGAACAGGGCACAGATACGCAGTATTTT.

The gene calls are TRBV30 and TRBJ1-1; 8 nucleotides agree with TRBD1. The CDR3 has 16 residues. Germline CDR1 GTSNPN, CDR2 SVGIG (reference sequence). The junction had 17 bases not matched to a gene; V was cut back by 3 bases and J by 8 bases. CDR3 nucleotides: TGTGCCTGGAGGTATCGACAGGGACAGGATAAAGGAGAAGCTTTCTTT. Its protein product is CAWRYRQGQDKGEAFF.

The chain has TRBV19 and TRBJ2-2, with 12 bases that match TRBD1. CDR3 length: 18 amino acids. Germline V gives CDR1 LNHDA, CDR2 SQIVND (reference sequence). The ends lost 3 bases at V and 1 base at J; junction bases unmatched: 6. The chain's CDR3 is CASSILWDRGRNTGELFF. In nucleotides, the CDR3 is TGTGCCAGTAGTATTCTGTGGGACAGGGGGCGGAACACCGGGGAGCTGTTTTTT.

In its sample, this clone was seen a few times. The J gene is TRBJ1-1, the V gene TRBV6-6; 8 bases are shared with TRBD1. Germline loops: CDR1 MNHNY, CDR2 SVGAGI (reference sequence). After removal of 6 bases from V and 7 bases from J, the junction contained 10 bases not matched to a gene. The CDR3 contains 14 residues. The chain's CDR3 is CASSQPTGVGEAFF. CDR3 in DNA: TGTGCCAGCAGCCAACCGACAGGGGTAGGTGAAGCTTTCTTT.

V and J are TRBV25-1 and TRBJ1-2, with a weak D call TRBD1 (5 bases). Germline V CDR1 and CDR2: MGHDK, SYGVNS. V was pared by 2 bases and J by 2 bases, with 12 bases between. The CDR3 sequence is 15 residues long. The CDR3 DNA sequence: TGTGCCAGCAGTGAAGGCGGGGCAGGCAACTATGGCTACACCTTC. This translates into CASSEGGAGNYGYTF.

J is TRBJ1-4 and V is TRBV7-3, with D perhaps matching TRBD1 (6 bases). V gave up 2 bases and J gave up 10 bases, with 23 bases separating them. From germline, CDR1 is SGHTA and CDR2 FQGTGA. CDR3 size: 17 residues. The CDR3 region has the DNA TGTGCCAGCAGCTTAGGAAAGGGGGGGACATGTTCAGGAAAACTGTTTTTT. Encoded protein: CASSLGKGGTCSGKLFF.

The CDR3 protein is CASSPAVSGNTIYF. As DNA, the CDR3 is TGTGCCAGCTCACCAGCAGTCTCTGGAAACACCATATATTTT. V is TRBV18 and J is TRBJ1-3; D ambiguous. The CDR3 sequence is 14 residues long. CDR1 and CDR2 (germline): KGHSH, LQKENI. The V end was cut by 2 bases, the J end by 0 bases, with 5 bases between.

The chain links TRBV4-2 to TRBJ2-2; 9 positions agree with TRBD2. J lost 5 bases, V lost 3 bases, and 13 bases had no gene match. In germline, CDR1 is LGHNA, CDR2 YNFKEQ. The CDR3 has 18 residues. The CDR3 nucleotides are TGTGCCAGCAGCCAGGATAATAGCGGGGGTGCGGGTACCGGGGAGCTGTTTTTT. Translation gives CASSQDNSGGAGTGELFF.

This clone was observed a few times. The same CDR3 also results from other DNA sequences found in this sample. The rearrangement links TRBV11-2 to TRBJ1-2; 7 bases map to TRBD1. The CDR3 runs 13 residues. V lost 2 bases, J lost 8 bases, and 5 bases stayed unmatched. Per the germline V gene, CDR1 is SGHAT and CDR2 is FQNNGV. The CDR3 bases are TGTGCCAGCAGCTTAAGCAGGGGGGACGGCTACACCTTC. Protein product: CASSLSRGDGYTF.

This chain uses TRBV5-1 with TRBJ2-3, with D possibly matching TRBD1 (5 bases). Germline V gene lookup returns CDR1 SGHRS and CDR2 YFSETQ. V lost 2 bases to trimming and J lost 2 bases, with 24 bases between them. The CDR3 totals 19 residues. The CDR3 is CASSFRGRRPQGDTDTQYF. The CDR3 DNA follows: TGCGCCAGCAGCTTTCGCGGCCGTCGTCCTCAGGGTGACACAGATACGCAGTATTTT.

For the CDR3, the DNA is TGTGCCTGGGAGGGGGCGAGCAATCAGCCCCAGCATTTT. Translation gives CAWEGASNQPQHF. The V and J genes are TRBV30 and TRBJ1-5; 7 bases agree with TRBD1. The CDR3 loop spans 13 amino acids. Germline V gives CDR1 GTSNPN, CDR2 SVGIG (reference sequence). The junction had 2 bases not matched to a gene; V was cut back by 5 bases and J by 1 base.

This clone has only a few counts. The chain employs TRBV6-1 and TRBJ2-2, with D perhaps matching TRBD2 (5 bases). Trimming stripped 3 bases from V and 5 bases from J, with 10 bases between. This CDR3 comprises 14 residues. Germline V gene sequence: CDR1 MNHNS, CDR2 SASEGT. CDR3 nucleotide sequence: TGTGCCAGCAGTGAGTCTTCGGGGACCGGGGAGCTGTTTTTT. Translated: CASSESSGTGELFF.

The chain carries TRBV7-9 and TRBJ1-2, with D unclear. The CDR3 covers 17 residues. Germline CDR1 reads SEHNR; CDR2 reads FQNEAQ (reference sequence). The V gene lost 1 base and the J gene lost 2 bases, with 17 bases spanning the gap. The CDR3 is CASSLGRGLSTNYGYTF. In DNA, the CDR3 is TGTGCCAGCAGCTTAGGGCGAGGCCTAAGTACAAACTATGGCTACACCTTC.

The V gene is TRBV6-8, the J gene TRBJ1-6; possible D gene TRBD1, 5 bases. This CDR3 is 15 amino acids long. Trimming removed 6 bases from V and 7 bases from J, with 16 bases in between. Per germline, CDR1 MNHGY and CDR2 SAAAGT. The chain's CDR3 is CASRSQGGENSPLHF. In nucleotides, the CDR3 is TGTGCCAGCAGGTCCCAGGGAGGAGAGAATTCACCCCTCCACTTT.

This clone was seen a few times. The junction and the germline gene differ at one end; a read error may be behind it. The rearrangement joins TRBV7-7 to TRBJ2-1; TRBD1 aligns across 10 bases. Germline loops: CDR1 SSHAT, CDR2 FNYEAQ (reference sequence). This CDR3 spans 16 amino acids. CDR3 sequence: CASSTPRDRGYNEQFF. The CDR3 region has the DNA TGTGCTAGCAGCACCCCCCGGGACAGGGGATACAATGAGCAGTTCTTC.

This chain links TRBV7-6 with TRBJ2-1; 14 nucleotides match TRBD2. Unmatched junction bases numbered 15, after V lost 4 bases and J lost 1 base. This CDR3 spans 21 amino acids. Looked up from germline, CDR1 is SGHVS and CDR2 is FNYEAQ. Here the CDR3 reads CASSSPESGTSGGSSYNEQFF. CDR3 DNA: TGTGCCAGCAGCTCCCCGGAGTCCGGGACTAGCGGGGGCTCTTCCTACAATGAGCAGTTCTTC.

The chain recombines TRBV6-5 with TRBJ1-5, with 7 bases lining up with TRBD1. The CDR3 loop spans 14 amino acids. Germline CDR1 and CDR2: MNHEY and SVGAGI. J was trimmed by 10 bases and V by 2 bases; bases with no gene match: 8. In DNA form, the CDR3 reads TGTGCCAGCAGTTACCCGGGACAGTTAAGTCCCCAGCATTTT. This sequence encodes CASSYPGQLSPQHF.

This clone was seen a few times. The V and J genes are TRBV6-6 and TRBJ1-6, with D possibly matching TRBD1 (5 bases). The germline V gene encodes CDR1 MNHNY and CDR2 SVGAGI (reference sequence). Trimming left V 6 bases short and J 7 bases short, with 16 bases between. The CDR3 is 15 amino acids. In nucleotides, the CDR3 is TGTGCCAGCAGGTCCCAGGGAGGAGAGAATTCACCCCTCCACTTT. It translates to CASRSQGGENSPLHF.

The V call is TRBV11-2, the J call TRBJ2-1; D ambiguous. Trimming shortened V by 1 base and J by 4 bases, and 5 bases separated the two germline ends. Germline V gene lookup returns CDR1 SGHAT and CDR2 FQNNGV. This CDR3 spans 13 amino acids. The CDR3 nucleotides read TGTGCCAGCAGCTTAGCTCAGTACAATGAGCAGTTCTTC. Its protein is CASSLAQYNEQFF.

The chain has TRBV10-1 and TRBJ2-2; 10 bases match TRBD1. J gave up 3 bases and V 5 bases, and 9 bases lay outside the gene matches. The CDR3 sequence is 17 residues long. Germline-derived CDR1 and CDR2 are WNHNN and SYGVQD (reference sequence). CDR3 residues: CASSLLGQGEYTGELFF. The CDR3 bases are TGCGCCAGCAGTCTACTCGGACAGGGGGAGTACACCGGGGAGCTGTTTTTT.

This clone was counted between two and nine times. J is TRBJ1-2 and V is TRBV5-5; 8 nucleotides agree with TRBD1. Germline CDR1 is SGHKS and CDR2 is YYEKEE (reference sequence). CDR3 length: 13 residues. V was pared by 4 bases and J by 3 bases, with 2 bases of the junction left unmatched. The CDR3 region has the DNA TGTGCCAGCAGCCCGGACAGGGACTATGGCTACACCTTC. Translating gives CASSPDRDYGYTF.

V gene TRBV5-8 combines with J gene TRBJ2-7, with D possibly TRBD2 on 5 matching bases. The V gene lost 4 bases and the J gene lost 5 bases, with 10 bases spanning the gap. Germline CDR1 SGHTS, CDR2 YDEGEE. The CDR3 sequence is 12 residues long. CDR3 loop: CASSRTGNEQYF. CDR3 sequence (DNA): TGTGCCAGCAGCCGGACTGGGAACGAGCAGTACTTC.

This chain joins TRBV5-1 and TRBJ2-3; D is possibly TRBD1 (7 bases). The CDR3 spans 18 residues. The germline CDR1 and CDR2 sequences are SGHRS and YFSETQ. Trimming took off 4 bases at V and 1 base at J, with 22 bases between the two ends. The CDR3 sequence: CASSLAPQGGGGTDTQYF. CDR3 coding DNA: TGCGCCAGCAGCCTGGCTCCCCAGGGGGGTGGTGGCACAGATACGCAGTATTTT. The whole variable domain, filled in from reference TRBV5-1 and TRBJ2-3, reads KAGVTQTPRYLIKTRGQQVTLSCSPISGHRSVSWYQQTPGQGLQFLFEYFSETQRNKGNFPGRFSGRQFSNSRSEMNVSTLELGDSALYLCASSLAPQGGGGTDTQYFGPGTRLTVL.

This clone was seen more than once but under ten times. The chain employs TRBV2 and TRBJ2-5, with 8 bases lining up with TRBD1. The CDR3 is made up of 14 amino acids. From germline, CDR1 is SNHLY and CDR2 FYNNEI. Unmatched junction bases numbered 6, after V lost 6 bases and J lost 3 bases. CDR3: CASSAMTGEETQYF. The DNA for the CDR3 is TGTGCCAGCAGCGCAATGACAGGGGAAGAGACCCAGTACTTC.

This chain's CDR3 is CASSLPGGGYEQYF. In DNA form, the CDR3 reads TGTGCCAGCAGCTTACCAGGGGGCGGCTACGAGCAGTACTTC. The genes are TRBV11-3 and TRBJ2-7; TRBD1 agrees at 8 bases. Trimming took 2 bases from V and 3 from J; bases not matched to a gene: 3. The CDR3 totals 14 residues. CDR1 and CDR2 (germline): SGHNT, YENEEA. Filled out from reference TRBV11-3 and TRBJ2-7, the complete variable domain reads EAGVVQSPRYKIIEKKQPVAFWCNPISGHNTLYWYLQNLGQGPELLIRYENEEAVDDSQLPKDRFSAERLKGVDSTLKIQPAELGDSAVYLCASSLPGGGYEQYFGPGTRLTVT.

This clone appeared a few times. The J gene is TRBJ1-2, the V gene TRBV6-5, with a tentative D call TRBD1 (5 bases). There are 13 residues in the CDR3. The V and J ends lost 7 bases and 6 bases respectively, with 15 bases between them. Germline V gene data show CDR1 as MNHEY and CDR2 as SVGAGI. The CDR3 loop is CASTNQGWDGYTF. CDR3 nucleotides: TGTGCCAGCACTAATCAGGGTTGGGATGGCTACACCTTC.

This chain joins TRBV5-5 and TRBJ2-5; 12 nucleotides agree with TRBD2. The CDR3 is 16 residues long. Per the germline V gene, CDR1 is SGHKS and CDR2 is YYEKEE (reference sequence). The V gene end was trimmed by 0 bases and the J gene end by 4 bases; junction bases not matched to a gene: 4. CDR3 region: CASSLALAGGRETQYF. Written as DNA, the CDR3 is TGTGCCAGCAGCTTGGCACTAGCGGGGGGAAGAGAGACCCAGTACTTC.